The text below deals with one TCR beta chain. Its antigen remains undetermined. Within one base of it there is no much larger clone, and no base qualities were kept. This record belongs to a study of blood T cell repertoires in COVID-19 (dated by TCRdb to 2020 to 2021). With respect to the entire study: The collaborator samples originated in the United States, Italy and Spain and spanned the acute and convalescent phases of COVID-19. Samples came from the ongoing ImmuneRACE study (first 160 participants) plus 1,254 subjects from 6 global collaborators. Where available, HLA class I and class II types were taken from metadata supplied by the sample provider and were not determined by assay-based typing. The repertoires were made available in a free public database intended to serve as a resource for research on the immune response to SARS-CoV-2. The dataset comprised deeply sampled blood TCRbeta repertoires from subjects exposed to, actively infected with, or recovered from COVID-19. The material from the prospective study consisted of cDNA or gDNA derived from T cells, B-cell-depleted T cells, or PBMCs. The sample metadata nearly always contained a de-identified subject ID, COVID-19 status, age in years and sex. The research as a whole found: How much clinical and demographic metadata was included differed by source and by participant, and the metadata was provided uncurated.

The junction carries 18 bases between V and J, which are trimmed by 2 bases and 8 bases respectively. CDR3 length: 15 amino acids, cysteine to phenylalanine. This entry keeps only the CDR3 DNA: 45 bases, framed from base 1. The CDR1 and CDR2 encoded by the germline V gene (reference sequence) are GTSNPN and SVGIG. TCRbeta CDR3 regions were amplified from genomic DNA using the immunoSEQ Assay, a bias-controlled multiplex PCR. The paper's data handling went like this. Nucleated cell counts per sample were estimated from amplification of reference gene primers within the assay. To quantify the absolute abundance of each unique TCRbeta CDR3 rearrangement, sequence reads were collapsed and filtered. For each sample, productive Simpson clonality was calculated as the square root of Simpson's diversity index across productive rearrangements. TCRdb's version of the immuneACCESS table is confined to in-frame rearrangements and falls short of the full clone set. An unresolved V gene accounts for under half of the shortfall where checked; the remainder is of unknown origin. V, J and clone size are those of that table, while D and trimming were read from the DNA. The sample table contains approximately 300,000 clones; only one count was recorded for about four fifths of them. The top ten constitute 1% to 1.5% of the sample.

The collaborating institutions used their own protocols to collect whole blood in K2EDTA tubes. Collaborator samples were shipped for TCRbeta analysis as frozen whole blood, isolated PBMCs, or DNA extracted from either sample type. The TCR originated in a woman in her forties or fifties with acute or convalescent COVID-19. This receptor chain uses TRBV30 and TRBJ1-4, with a weak D call of TRBD1 (5 bases match). Input material: peripheral blood. CDR3 loop: CAWSPSGGIREKLFF. The bases read TGTGCCTGGAGTCCTTCGGGGGGGATACGAGAAAAACTGTTTTTT.